This T cell receptor beta chain came from a study of OX40 agonist ivuxolimab in advanced cancers. Study details: Subjects had a mean age of around 60 years, with a range of about 23 to 79; around 80% were male. Participants could have had prior anti-PD-1, anti-PD-L1 or anti-CTLA-4 therapy, and roughly 40% had some.

Sampling of blood occurred at baseline, cycle 4 day 1, and cycle 7 day 1. This CDR3 contains 13 residues. Unmatched junction bases numbered 5, after V lost 7 bases and J lost 7 bases. The germline V gene has CDR1 SNHLY and CDR2 FYNNEI. Comment on this clone: No antigen is known for it.

Some clones are missing from TCRdb's copy, which holds only in-frame ones; the method was immunoSEQ multiplex PCR. The table shows over 75,000 clones, with 85% to 95% occurring only once. Study-wide results and limits: The study did not work out the antigen specificity of the expanded peripheral T cells.

The TCR comes from an adult with an advanced solid tumor such as melanoma, head and neck, liver or kidney cancer. This rearrangement joins TRBV2 to TRBJ2-1, with 9 nucleotides matching TRBD2. Material: CD4+ or CD8+ T cells sorted from blood, obtained in a trial of the OX40 agonist ivuxolimab. The CDR3 sequence is CASNGLAGNEQFF. The CDR3 region has the DNA TGTGCCAGCAATGGCCTAGCGGGGAATGAGCAGTTCTTC.